The 17 T cell receptor beta chains reported below all come from one sample, sequenced in a study of preoperative IRX-2 immunotherapy in early breast cancer. Clones were read by immunoSEQ multiplex PCR, and TCRdb kept only the in-frame ones, dropping some. The sample has around 13,000 clones, about nine tenths seen once; the top ten hold approximately 31%. Indicated treatment: preoperative locoregional IRX-2 cytokine immunotherapy. This specimen was taken from a patient treated with IRX-2 immunotherapy. The receptors were gathered from a human donor with breast cancer.

The V gene is TRBV29-1, the J gene TRBJ2-2, with D possibly matching TRBD1 (5 bases). V lost 5 bases to trimming and J lost 7 bases, with 14 bases between them. Germline V gene lookup returns CDR1 SQVTM and CDR2 ANQGSEA. This CDR3 is 13 amino acids long. The CDR3 reads CSVLQGRGGELFF. CDR3 nucleotides: TGCAGCGTTCTCCAGGGAAGGGGCGGGGAGCTGTTTTTT.

The chain links TRBV2 to TRBJ1-1, with 10 bases fitting TRBD1. After removal of 6 bases from V and 1 base from J, the junction contained 5 bases not matched to a gene. The CDR3 spans 15 residues. CDR1 is SNHLY and CDR2 is FYNNEI in the germline V gene. For the CDR3, the DNA is TGTGCCAGCAGAGACAGGGGGCAGGCGAACACTGAAGCTTTCTTT. Translation: CASRDRGQANTEAFF.

This clone was recorded only once. The genes are TRBV5-1 and TRBJ2-2; 7 nucleotides agree with TRBD2. CDR3 length equals 16 residues. The V segment lost 5 bases and the J segment 4 bases; nucleotides outside the gene matches: 11. CDR1 is SGHRS, CDR2 YFSETQ, per germline. The CDR3 sequence: CASSRDFGGSTGELFF. The CDR3 region has the DNA TGCGCCAGCAGTCGGGACTTCGGGGGGAGCACCGGGGAGCTGTTTTTT.

The chain combines TRBV18 with TRBJ2-5, with D uncertain. Trimming left V 2 bases short and J 1 base short, with 8 bases between. This CDR3 has 14 residues. Looked up from germline, CDR1 is KGHSH and CDR2 is LQKENI. The DNA for the CDR3 is TGTGCCAGCTCACCAAGGACGGGCCAAGAGACCCAGTACTTC. It codes for CASSPRTGQETQYF.

The V and J genes are TRBV4-2 and TRBJ1-4; unclear D gene. Looked up from germline, CDR1 is LGHNA and CDR2 is YNFKEQ. The CDR3 is 15 amino acids. The germline V and J ends were trimmed by 0 bases and 5 bases, with 10 bases remaining between them. The CDR3 DNA is TGTGCCAGCAGCCAAGAGAGTCTACAGAATGAAAAACTGTTTTTT. It encodes CASSQESLQNEKLFF.

CDR3 coding DNA: TGTGCCAGCTCACCAGGTGCCACCTACGAGCAGTACTTC. It is translated as CASSPGATYEQYF. This chain uses TRBV18 with TRBJ2-7; D call uncertain. The CDR3 contains 13 residues. Germline V CDR1 and CDR2: KGHSH, LQKENI. Trimming took 2 bases from V and 2 from J, leaving 7 bases between them.

V and J are TRBV9 and TRBJ2-3; TRBD2 matches at 12 bases. Germline CDR1 reads SGDLS; CDR2 reads YYNGEE. This CDR3 is 16 amino acids long. V was pared by 4 bases and J by 9 bases, with 12 bases of the junction left unmatched. Here the CDR3 DNA reads TGTGCCAGCAGCTCTAGCGGGGGGGCTTCGGGCGACACGCAGTATTTT. Translating it yields CASSSSGGASGDTQYF.

The rearrangement joins TRBV7-9 to TRBJ1-2; D gene ambiguous. Trimming left V 7 bases short and J 8 bases short, with 14 bases between. CDR3 length equals 12 residues. Germline V lookup: CDR1 SEHNR, CDR2 FQNEAQ (reference sequence). This CDR3 reads CASKRDLSGYTF. The CDR3 nucleotides read TGTGCCAGCAAAAGAGACCTTTCCGGCTACACCTTC.

This chain links TRBV13 with TRBJ2-5; a possible D gene is TRBD1 (6 bases). In germline, CDR1 is PRHDT, CDR2 FYEKMQ (reference sequence). The germline V and J ends were trimmed by 5 bases and 4 bases, with 14 bases remaining between them. The CDR3 contains 14 residues. For the CDR3, the DNA is TGTGCCAGCAGCGGTACAGGGAGAGGAGAGACCCAGTACTTC. Its translation: CASSGTGRGETQYF.

V is TRBV5-4 and J is TRBJ1-2; D is unclear. This CDR3 is 16 amino acids long. V lost 0 bases and J lost 6, with 18 bases in between. CDR1 SGHNT and CDR2 YYREEE come from the germline V gene (reference sequence). CDR3 sequence: CASSLGLRRMRDGYTF. As DNA, the CDR3 is TGTGCCAGCAGCTTGGGGCTGCGGCGGATGAGAGATGGCTACACCTTC.

The chain recombines TRBV6-1 with TRBJ1-2; no definite D call. The CDR3 length is 15 residues. The V and J ends lost 2 bases and 4 bases respectively, with 14 bases between them. Germline V lookup: CDR1 MNHNS, CDR2 SASEGT. CDR3 nucleotides: TGTGCCAGCAGTGAAATGGGCGCTGGTCCCTATGGCTACACCTTC. Its protein product is CASSEMGAGPYGYTF.

The chain uses TRBV7-6 and TRBJ1-2, with a tentative D call TRBD1 (5 bases). The CDR3 spans 15 residues. Trimming pared 5 bases from V and 0 bases from J, leaving 13 bases between. Germline CDR1 SGHVS, CDR2 FNYEAQ. The CDR3 coding sequence is TGTGCCAGCAGCCGCTTGGGGGTCCCTAACTATGGCTACACCTTC. Translated: CASSRLGVPNYGYTF. Complete variable domain (other parts from reference TRBV7-6 and TRBJ1-2): GAGVSQSPRYKVTKRGQDVALRCDPISGHVSLYWYRQALGQGPEFLTYFNYEAQQDKSGLPNDRFSAERPEGSISTLTIQRTEQRDSAMYRCASSRLGVPNYGYTFGSGTRLTVV.

V gene TRBV30 combines with J gene TRBJ2-6; D not resolved. Trimming left V 0 bases short and J 4 bases short, with 10 bases between. The germline V gene has CDR1 GTSNPN and CDR2 SVGIG (reference sequence). The CDR3 contains 15 residues. CDR3 sequence: CAWSVPATGANVLTF. The CDR3 DNA reads TGTGCCTGGAGTGTACCCGCTACCGGGGCCAACGTCCTGACTTTC. The entire variable domain, with the rest obtained from reference TRBV30 and TRBJ2-6, is as follows: SQTIHQWPATLVQPVGSPLSLECTVEGTSNPNLYWYRQAAGRGLQLLFYSVGIGQISSEVPQNLSASRPQDRQFILSSKKLLLSDSGFYLCAWSVPATGANVLTFGAGSRLTVL.

The chain is built from TRBV6-5 and TRBJ1-5, with 10 bases lining up with TRBD1. Losses at the gene ends were 4 bases for V and 5 bases for J; bases not matched to a gene: 8. Germline V gene lookup returns CDR1 MNHEY and CDR2 SVGAGI. The CDR3 sequence is 16 residues long. The CDR3 region is CASSLFGQGVDQPQHF. The CDR3 coding sequence is TGTGCCAGCAGTTTATTCGGACAGGGGGTCGATCAGCCCCAGCATTTT.

This clone has a single count. The chain has TRBV2 and TRBJ1-4; no clear D gene. The CDR3 contains 14 residues. With 6 bases removed from V and 5 bases from J, the gap between germline ends came to 13 bases. Germline V gene sequence: CDR1 SNHLY, CDR2 FYNNEI. The CDR3 loop reads CASSLRVGNEKLFF. CDR3 DNA: TGTGCCAGCAGCCTCCGTGTGGGGAATGAAAAACTGTTTTTT.

J is TRBJ1-2 and V is TRBV30; 9 bases fit TRBD1. The CDR3 is 13 amino acids. CDR1 and CDR2 from the germline V gene are GTSNPN and SVGIG (reference sequence). V gave up 2 bases and J gave up 8 bases; unmatched junction bases: 6. CDR3 region: CAWSTQGAGGYTF. CDR3 DNA sequence: TGTGCCTGGAGTACACAGGGGGCGGGCGGCTACACCTTC.

The CDR3 spells CASSQDRGQTYYGYTF. The DNA of the CDR3 is TGTGCCAGCAGCCAGGACAGGGGGCAGACGTACTATGGCTACACCTTC. V usage is TRBV5-6 and J usage is TRBJ1-2; 11 nucleotides agree with TRBD1. CDR1 is SGHDT, CDR2 YYEEEE, per germline. The junction had 8 bases not matched to a gene; V was cut back by 4 bases and J by 3 bases. CDR3 size: 16 residues.